This T cell receptor (beta chain) was retrieved from a study of response to subunit inactivated influenza vaccine. Germline-derived CDR1 and CDR2 are MDHEN and SYDVKM. Trimming removed 6 bases from V and 1 base from J, with 18 bases in between. The CDR3 has 16 residues. Each CDR3 protein gets one entry after TCRdb re-called the RT-PCR reads with MiXCR. Among 500,000 to 550,000 distinct CDR3 sequences listed, roughly a quarter were seen once. A few counts support this clonotype. This sample was also put to use in a study of T cells expressing NK-cell markers. As that report states: In generating TCR beta cDNA, 5'RACE template switching with UMIs was used.

The clonotype originates from a man in his fifties or sixties who received an inactivated influenza vaccine. The sequences come from CD4+ T cells sorted from PBMCs, collected 11 to 12 days after vaccination. The gene calls are TRBV28 and TRBJ2-5; no clear D. The CDR3 nucleotides read TGTGCCAGCAGCTCCAGCCAGCGAATCTCCCAAGAGACCCAGTACTTC. This translates into CASSSSQRISQETQYF.